The 26 T cell receptor beta chains presented below share a single source sample, sequenced in a study of glioma-infiltrating T cells after dendritic cell vaccination. Profiled with immunoSEQ multiplex PCR; TCRdb holds only in-frame clones, not every one. In the table there are about 87,000 clones, 75% to 90% of which are singletons. Regarding time point: after dendritic cell vaccination, including at tumor progression/relapse. The sample here was blood, taken after dendritic cell vaccination. The receptors shown here come from a human donor with glioblastoma.

This clone appeared a single time. The chain links TRBV18 to TRBJ1-2, with 9 bases matching TRBD1. CDR3 length: 16 amino acids. Germline V gene lookup returns CDR1 KGHSH and CDR2 LQKENI. J lost 8 bases, V lost 3 bases, and 13 bases had no gene match. The CDR3 protein is CASSPPGQGKARGYTF. The CDR3 region has the DNA TGTGCCAGCTCACCCCCTGGACAGGGGAAGGCGCGGGGCTACACCTTC. The full variable domain, rest sourced from reference TRBV18 and TRBJ1-2, is NAGVMQNPRHLVRRRGQEARLRCSPMKGHSHVYWYRQLPEEGLKFMVYLQKENIIDESGMPKERFSAEFPKEGPSILRIQQVVRGDSAAYFCASSPPGQGKARGYTFGSGTRLTVV.

This rearrangement joins TRBV5-6 to TRBJ1-1; 10 bases are a match to TRBD1. The germline V gene encodes CDR1 SGHDT and CDR2 YYEEEE. Trimming took 4 bases from V and 2 from J; bases not matched to a gene: 8. This CDR3 contains 16 residues. The CDR3 protein is CASSGRDRGLNTEAFF. CDR3 DNA sequence: TGTGCCAGCAGCGGACGGGACAGGGGTTTAAACACTGAAGCTTTCTTT.

This clone was seen more than once but under ten times. The J gene is TRBJ1-1, the V gene TRBV2, with 9 bases lining up with TRBD1. Trimming removed 5 bases from V and 1 base from J; junction bases left unmatched: 5. Per germline, CDR1 SNHLY and CDR2 FYNNEI. The CDR3 contains 15 residues. DNA for the CDR3: TGTGCCAGCAGTAAAGACAGGGGGAGGAACACTGAAGCTTTCTTT. It is translated as CASSKDRGRNTEAFF.

V and J are TRBV5-4 and TRBJ1-1, with TRBD1 matching over 7 bases. The CDR3 totals 15 residues. V trimming: 4 bases; J trimming: 4 bases; junction bases outside the gene matches: 10. CDR1 is SGHNT and CDR2 is YYREEE in the germline V gene (reference sequence). The CDR3 coding sequence is TGTGCCAGCAGCCAACTAGACAGGGAACTCACTGAAGCTTTCTTT. This gives the protein CASSQLDRELTEAFF.

The chain joins TRBV7-9 to TRBJ2-2; D unclear. V was clipped by 2 bases and J by 4 bases, with 20 bases between them. The CDR3 runs to 18 residues. Germline V CDR1 and CDR2: SEHNR, FQNEAQ (reference sequence). The CDR3 protein is CASSLSPSVRQGTGELFF. CDR3 DNA: TGTGCCAGCAGCTTAAGCCCCTCGGTCAGGCAAGGCACCGGGGAGCTGTTTTTT.

The chain has TRBV11-2 and TRBJ1-6; 8 bases match TRBD1. This CDR3 has 15 amino acids. CDR1 is SGHAT, CDR2 FQNNGV, per germline. V shed 1 base and J 9 bases; nucleotides not matched to a gene: 5. Written as DNA, the CDR3 is TGTGCCAGCAGCTTAGGAGGGACAGGTGGTTCACCCCTCCACTTT. Translating it yields CASSLGGTGGSPLHF. Full variable domain (rest looked up from reference TRBV11-2 and TRBJ1-6): EAGVAQSPRYKIIEKRQSVAFWCNPISGHATLYWYQQILGQGPKLLIQFQNNGVVDDSQLPKDRFSAERLKGVDSTLKIQPAKLEDSAVYLCASSLGGTGGSPLHFGNGTRLTVT.

The chain joins TRBV6-1 to TRBJ2-5; 11 bases map to TRBD2. CDR1 is MNHNS and CDR2 is SASEGT in the germline V gene. V trimming: 4 bases; J trimming: 1 base; junction bases outside the gene matches: 5. CDR3 length: 16 residues. This chain's CDR3 is CASSALAGGIQETQYF. The DNA of the CDR3 is TGTGCCAGCAGTGCCCTAGCGGGGGGCATCCAAGAGACCCAGTACTTC.

The chain links TRBV27 to TRBJ2-1; 9 positions agree with TRBD2. CDR3 size: 15 residues. After removal of 2 bases from V and 9 bases from J, the junction contained 8 bases not matched to a gene. Germline V gene sequence: CDR1 MNHEY, CDR2 SMNVEV (reference sequence). The CDR3 reads CASSLRRGGRSEQFF. The CDR3 coding sequence is TGTGCCAGCAGTTTACGGCGGGGGGGCCGGAGTGAGCAGTTCTTC.

The chain uses TRBV27 and TRBJ1-3; D unclear. V shed 5 bases and J shed 0 bases, with 8 bases lying between them. The CDR3 has 14 residues. Germline V CDR1 and CDR2: MNHEY, SMNVEV (reference sequence). CDR3 in DNA: TGTGCCAGCAGTAGAGCGCCCTCTGGAAACACCATATATTTT. Translated: CASSRAPSGNTIYF.

The chain carries TRBV29-1 and TRBJ1-5, with 10 nucleotides matching TRBD1. CDR1 and CDR2 from the germline V gene are SQVTM and ANQGSEA. Trimming took 6 bases from V and 7 from J; bases not matched to a gene: 12. This CDR3 is 15 amino acids long. For the CDR3, the DNA is TGCAGCGTCACCCTTCGAGGACAGGGGGAACAGCCCCAGCATTTT. Its protein is CSVTLRGQGEQPQHF.

CDR3 in DNA: TGTGCCACCAGCAGAGATCCAAGCAGGGTTGGAACTGAAGCTTTCTTT. It yields the protein CATSRDPSRVGTEAFF. The gene calls are TRBV15 and TRBJ1-1, with D possibly matching TRBD1 (5 bases). This CDR3 has 16 amino acids. V gave up 0 bases and J gave up 5 bases, with 16 bases separating them. The germline gives CDR1 LNHNV, CDR2 YYDKDF (reference sequence).

The chain links TRBV9 to TRBJ2-5; perhaps TRBD1 as D (6 bases). V dropped 3 bases and J dropped 1 base, with 13 bases sitting between them. The CDR3 length is 15 residues. Germline CDR1 reads SGDLS; CDR2 reads YYNGEE. CDR3: CASSADPDSQETQYF. CDR3 coding DNA: TGTGCCAGCAGCGCCGACCCGGACAGCCAAGAGACCCAGTACTTC.

The V gene is TRBV7-9, the J gene TRBJ2-1; 7 positions match TRBD1. Germline CDR1 SEHNR, CDR2 FQNEAQ (reference sequence). The CDR3 is made up of 14 amino acids. V shed 6 bases, J shed 7 bases, and the junction held 9 bases outside the gene matches. The CDR3 region is CASRTFGDRNEQFF. The CDR3 DNA reads as TGTGCCAGCAGGACCTTCGGGGACAGAAATGAGCAGTTCTTC.

This chain joins TRBV10-2 and TRBJ2-2; 13 positions agree with TRBD2. The CDR3 length is 16 residues. V lost 5 bases and J lost 6; bases outside the gene matches: 6. Germline V gives CDR1 WSHSY, CDR2 SAAADI. The CDR3 coding sequence is TGCGCCAGCAGTCCGGGACTAGCGGGGATTCCCGGGGAGCTGTTTTTT. Encoded protein: CASSPGLAGIPGELFF.

This clone was counted between two and nine times. V usage is TRBV7-9 and J usage is TRBJ1-2, with 9 bases that match TRBD1. This CDR3 contains 18 residues. Germline V gives CDR1 SEHNR, CDR2 FQNEAQ (reference sequence). The J segment lost 4 bases and the V segment lost 1 base, leaving 13 bases of the junction unmatched. In DNA form, the CDR3 reads TGTGCCAGCAGCTTAGAGTCGGGACAGGGAGGCCCCTTCTATGGCTACACCTTC. Protein product: CASSLESGQGGPFYGYTF.

The rearrangement uses TRBV10-3 and TRBJ1-2; 10 bases map to TRBD1. V lost 4 bases to trimming and J lost 8 bases; unmatched junction nucleotides: 7. Germline lookup yields CDR1 ENHRY and CDR2 SYGVKD. CDR3 size: 14 residues. CDR3 sequence reads: CAISASTGGNGYTF. The CDR3 DNA reads TGTGCCATCAGTGCCTCGACAGGGGGCAACGGCTACACCTTC.

The rearrangement links TRBV6-5 to TRBJ2-5, with TRBD2 matching over 7 bases. Germline V gene data show CDR1 as MNHEY and CDR2 as SVGAGI. The CDR3 covers 12 residues. J lost 7 bases, V lost 2 bases, and 1 base had no gene match. CDR3 in amino acids: CASSYGGGTQYF. CDR3 in DNA: TGTGCCAGCAGTTACGGCGGGGGGACCCAGTACTTC.

J is TRBJ2-1 and V is TRBV5-1, with a tentative D call TRBD2 (5 bases). CDR3 size: 16 residues. Germline V lookup: CDR1 SGHRS, CDR2 YFSETQ. V was trimmed by 0 bases and J by 8 bases, leaving 18 bases between them. The CDR3 reads CASSLGRGPSLDEQFF. CDR3 in DNA: TGCGCCAGCAGCTTGGGGAGAGGGCCTTCTTTGGATGAGCAGTTCTTC. Using reference TRBV5-1 and TRBJ2-1 for the parts outside the CDR3, the full variable domain is KAGVTQTPRYLIKTRGQQVTLSCSPISGHRSVSWYQQTPGQGLQFLFEYFSETQRNKGNFPGRFSGRQFSNSRSEMNVSTLELGDSALYLCASSLGRGPSLDEQFFGPGTRLTVL.

The V and J genes are TRBV6-1 and TRBJ1-4; 7 bases map to TRBD1. This CDR3 comprises 15 residues. After removal of 4 bases from V and 4 bases from J, the junction contained 6 bases not matched to a gene. In germline, CDR1 is MNHNS, CDR2 SASEGT. Written as DNA, the CDR3 is TGTGCCAGCAGTGGGTGGACAGGTTTTAATGAAAAACTGTTTTTT. It translates to CASSGWTGFNEKLFF.

J is TRBJ1-5 and V is TRBV19, with a weak D call TRBD1 (5 bases). The CDR3 loop spans 15 amino acids. The V gene's germline CDR1 is LNHDA and CDR2 SQIVND (reference sequence). Trimming removed 5 bases at V and 0 bases at J, with 11 bases between. CDR3 amino acids: CASSAPTVSNQPQHF. The CDR3 bases are TGTGCCAGTAGTGCCCCGACAGTTAGCAATCAGCCCCAGCATTTT.

This chain joins TRBV4-1 and TRBJ1-2; D remains unclear. Trimming stripped 2 bases from V and 4 bases from J, with 11 bases between. The CDR3 contains 14 residues. Germline V CDR1 and CDR2: MGHRA, YSYEKL. The CDR3 loop reads CASSQSSPGYGYTF. CDR3 in DNA: TGCGCCAGCAGCCAATCAAGTCCGGGCTATGGCTACACCTTC.

The chain employs TRBV7-9 and TRBJ1-1; tentative D call: TRBD1 (6 bases). The CDR3 loop spans 14 amino acids. V was shortened by 1 base and J by 4 bases, with 10 bases between the two germline ends. Germline-derived CDR1 and CDR2 are SEHNR and FQNEAQ (reference sequence). The CDR3 bases are TGTGCCAGCAGCTTAGGACGAGGGGGCACTGAAGCTTTCTTT. It encodes CASSLGRGGTEAFF.

This clone appeared a single time. This sequence joins TRBV7-8 and TRBJ2-1; either TRBD1 or TRBD2 may fit D (10 bases each). CDR1 SGHVS and CDR2 FQNEAQ come from the germline V gene. The CDR3 contains 20 residues. Trimming pared 5 bases from V and 7 bases from J, leaving 33 bases between. CDR3 residues: CASSLRDRGFLAGVGNEQFF. The CDR3, as DNA: TGTGCCAGCAGCCTCCGGGACAGGGGTTTCCTAGCGGGGGTCGGAAATGAGCAGTTCTTC.

The V call is TRBV7-3, the J call TRBJ2-7; D perhaps matches TRBD1 (6 bases). The CDR3 contains 15 residues. From germline, CDR1 is SGHTA and CDR2 FQGTGA. With 3 bases removed from V and 4 bases from J, the gap between germline ends came to 16 bases. The CDR3, as DNA: TGTGCCAGCAGCTTGGGGCAGGGACATGGATACGAGCAGTACTTC. Encoded protein: CASSLGQGHGYEQYF. Drawing the rest from reference TRBV7-3 and TRBJ2-7, the complete variable domain is GAGVSQTPSNKVTEKGKYVELRCDPISGHTALYWYRQSLGQGPEFLIYFQGTGAADDSGLPNDRFFAVRPEGSVSTLKIQRTERGDSAVYLCASSLGQGHGYEQYFGPGTRLTVT.

This sequence joins TRBV30 and TRBJ1-1; a possible D gene is TRBD1 (5 bases). The length of the CDR3 is 13 residues. Germline V gene data show CDR1 as GTSNPN and CDR2 as SVGIG (reference sequence). Trimming pared 1 base from V and 1 base from J, leaving 7 bases between. For the CDR3, the DNA is TGTGCCTGGAGTGATCAGGGGAACACTGAAGCTTTCTTT. Residues: CAWSDQGNTEAFF.

V usage is TRBV7-6 and J usage is TRBJ2-5; 8 nucleotides line up with TRBD2. Trimming removed 4 bases from V and 7 bases from J; junction bases left unmatched: 14. Looked up from germline, CDR1 is SGHVS and CDR2 is FNYEAQ. This CDR3 has 16 amino acids. CDR3 sequence reads: CASSSTRTSSGGTQYF. CDR3 sequence (DNA): TGTGCCAGCAGCTCAACCAGGACTAGCTCCGGAGGGACCCAGTACTTC.